This entry lists 19 T cell receptor beta chains sequenced from one sample in a study. TCRdb called the 5' RACE reads again in MiXCR, with one record for every CDR3 protein. The sample lists fewer than 65,000 distinct CDR3 sequences; almost 30% were seen once. The sequenced material came from tumor-infiltrating naive CD4+ T cells sorted from the breast tumor. Noted subset: naive CD4+ T cells, CD4+CD45RA+CD25-. These receptors were collected from a female donor with breast cancer.

This clonotype came up a few times. J is TRBJ1-1 and V is TRBV27, with D tentatively TRBD1 (6 bases). The CDR3 sequence is 17 residues long. Per the germline V gene, CDR1 is MNHEY and CDR2 is SMNVEV (reference sequence). V shed 6 bases and J shed 0 bases, with 20 bases lying between them. The CDR3 sequence: CASSPQPWDTMNTEAFF. The CDR3 region has the DNA TGTGCCAGCAGCCCCCAGCCGTGGGACACCATGAACACTGAAGCTTTCTTT.

The rearrangement joins TRBV15 to TRBJ2-1, with 11 bases lining up with TRBD2. CDR3 length: 19 residues. Trimming removed 0 bases from V and 4 bases from J; junction bases left unmatched: 11. Germline V lookup: CDR1 LNHNV, CDR2 YYDKDF (reference sequence). The CDR3 DNA sequence: TGTGCCACCAGCAGAGATGTAGCGGGAGGGCCAGGGGAATACAATGAGCAGTTCTTC. It encodes CATSRDVAGGPGEYNEQFF.

There are a few counts of this clonotype. The CDR3 bases are TGCGCCAGCAGCCAAGATCCGGGACTAGCATTCAATGAGCAGTTCTTC. It yields the protein CASSQDPGLAFNEQFF. The chain has TRBV4-3 and TRBJ2-1, with TRBD2 matching 9 bases. The CDR3 covers 16 residues. The V gene end was trimmed by 0 bases and the J gene end by 6 bases; junction bases not matched to a gene: 6. Per germline, CDR1 LGHNA and CDR2 YSLEER.

The chain uses TRBV10-3 and TRBJ1-1, with D tentatively TRBD1 (5 bases). This CDR3 has 13 residues. The germline V gene has CDR1 ENHRY and CDR2 SYGVKD. Trimming took 3 bases from V and 2 from J, leaving 7 bases between them. In DNA, the CDR3 is TGTGCCATCAGTGATGACAGCAACACTGAAGCTTTCTTT. It encodes CAISDDSNTEAFF.

The chain's CDR3 is CASSLGGTGQGQYF. CDR3 in DNA: TGTGCCAGCAGCTTAGGGGGCACGGGGCAGGGGCAGTACTTC. This chain uses TRBV7-9 with TRBJ2-7; D is possibly TRBD1 or TRBD2 (5 bases each). The CDR3 covers 14 residues. Trimming removed 1 base from V and 9 bases from J, with 16 bases in between. Germline assignment: CDR1 SEHNR and CDR2 FQNEAQ (reference sequence).

This clonotype has a count of ten or more. The J gene is TRBJ2-2, the V gene TRBV4-2; 11 bases fit TRBD1. CDR3 length equals 16 residues. The V gene's germline CDR1 is LGHNA and CDR2 YNFKEQ. V shed 4 bases, J shed 7 bases, and the junction held 8 bases outside the gene matches. CDR3 sequence (DNA): TGTGCCAGCAGCCCGTCCTCCGGGACAGGGGGCGGGGAGCTGTTTTTT. Translating gives CASSPSSGTGGGELFF.

V gene TRBV20-1 combines with J gene TRBJ1-2; D uncertain. Trimming removed 0 bases at V and 8 bases at J, with 10 bases between. The germline gives CDR1 DFQATT, CDR2 SNEGSKA (reference sequence). The CDR3 runs 12 residues. DNA of the CDR3: TGCAGTGCTAGAGATTATGGGTCCGGCTACACCTTC. Translated, it gives CSARDYGSGYTF.

This chain connects TRBV3-1 to TRBJ1-3; D gene ambiguous. The germline V and J ends were trimmed by 8 bases and 4 bases, with 9 bases remaining between them. The length of the CDR3 is 12 residues. Germline CDR1 and CDR2: LGHDT and YNNKEL (reference sequence). The DNA of the CDR3 is TGTGCCAGCCGTTCTACCGGAAACACCATATATTTT. It specifies CASRSTGNTIYF.

This clonotype was observed a few times. The chain recombines TRBV6-5 with TRBJ1-4; 9 bases map to TRBD1. Germline V gene data show CDR1 as MNHEY and CDR2 as SVGAGI. V lost 6 bases, J lost 12 bases, and 8 bases stayed unmatched. CDR3 length: 13 amino acids. The CDR3 coding sequence is TGTGCCAGCAGCCCCGGGACAGGGCTTCAACTGTTTTTT. It codes for CASSPGTGLQLFF.

As for this clonotype: The junction shows a germline mismatch at one end, possibly a read error. J is TRBJ2-3 and V is TRBV28, with 8 bases fitting TRBD2. Germline V gives CDR1 MDHEN, CDR2 SYDVKM. This CDR3 region has 15 residues. The CDR3 region is CASSPSGGLAETQYF. The CDR3 region has the DNA TGTGCCAGCAGTCCCTCCGGTGGACTAGCTGAGACGCAGTACTTT.

This clonotype came up a few times. The chain carries TRBV18 and TRBJ2-4, with unresolved D. V dropped 2 bases and J dropped 3 bases, with 17 bases sitting between them. CDR3 length equals 17 residues. The germline gives CDR1 KGHSH, CDR2 LQKENI. The CDR3, as DNA: TGTGCCAGCTCACCATATTCGCCCAGTGGGGTCAAAAACATTCAGTACTTC. This translates into CASSPYSPSGVKNIQYF.

V gene TRBV12-3 or TRBV12-4 combines with J gene TRBJ1-1, with no clear D. This CDR3 is 11 amino acids long. The V and J ends lost 3 bases and 11 bases respectively, with 10 bases between them. The CDR3 nucleotides are TGTGCCAGCAGTTTTATGACGAGCGCTTTCTTT. Amino acid sequence: CASSFMTSAFF.

This chain connects TRBV12-3 or TRBV12-4 to TRBJ2-5; D is uncertain. The ends were cut back, 1 base at V and 1 base at J, with 4 bases in the middle. The CDR3 is 13 amino acids. The CDR3, as DNA: TGTGCCAGCAGTTTAGAGTTCCAAGAGACCCAGTACTTC. This gives the protein CASSLEFQETQYF.

This chain connects TRBV6-5 to TRBJ1-1; D gene unclear. Per the germline V gene, CDR1 is MNHEY and CDR2 is SVGAGI. This CDR3 is built from 16 residues. V was clipped by 2 bases and J by 1 base, with 14 bases between them. The CDR3 region has the DNA TGTGCCAGCAGTTACCGCTCTCGGCGGACGAACACTGAAGCTTTCTTT. Protein product: CASSYRSRRTNTEAFF.

V and J are TRBV30 and TRBJ1-2, with 7 bases aligning to TRBD1. Germline CDR1 is GTSNPN and CDR2 is SVGIG (reference sequence). This CDR3 has 12 amino acids. The trim removed 4 bases at V and 7 bases at J, leaving 6 bases unmatched. CDR3 in amino acids: CAWKKGDSGYTF. CDR3 nucleotides: TGTGCCTGGAAAAAAGGGGACAGTGGCTACACCTTC.

This clonotype was seen more than once but under ten times. This sequence joins TRBV10-3 and TRBJ1-2; TRBD1 matches at 12 bases. Unmatched junction bases numbered 15, after V lost 11 bases and J lost 5 bases. CDR3 size: 16 residues. Germline values: CDR1 ENHRY, CDR2 SYGVKD. CDR3 bases: TGTGCCTCGCGATCGGGGACAGGGGGCCGTTTGTATGGCTACACCTTC. It translates to CASRSGTGGRLYGYTF.

This clonotype came up many times. The V call is TRBV12-3 or TRBV12-4, the J call TRBJ2-7; D is unresolved. CDR3 length: 14 residues. Trimming took 2 bases from V and 0 from J, leaving 8 bases between them. In nucleotides, the CDR3 is TGTGCCAGCAGTTTACGTAGGAGCTCCTACGAGCAGTACTTC. Residues: CASSLRRSSYEQYF.

In this sample, this clonotype turned up a few times. This chain links TRBV12-3 or TRBV12-4 with TRBJ2-1; TRBD2 agrees at 10 bases. V was clipped by 4 bases and J by 4 bases; unmatched bases: 10. This CDR3 is built from 17 residues. This CDR3 reads CASSSNPSGGYYNEQFF. CDR3 nucleotides: TGTGCCAGCAGTTCCAATCCTAGCGGGGGATATTACAATGAGCAGTTCTTC.

This clonotype was observed a handful of times. The gene calls are TRBV7-9 and TRBJ2-1; D uncertain. CDR1 SEHNR and CDR2 FQNEAQ come from the germline V gene (reference sequence). This CDR3 contains 15 residues. For the CDR3, the DNA is TGTGCTAGCCCTACCACGTACCCCTCCATCAATGAGCAGTTCTTC. It encodes CASPTTYPSINEQFF.